This entry lists 16 T cell receptor beta chains sequenced from one sample in a study of Tregs in tolerant kidney transplant recipients. The data were produced by immunoSEQ multiplex PCR, yet TCRdb's version contains in-frame clones alone and is incomplete. The data show 45,000 to 55,000 clones, and the top ten clones hold about 0.85%. Here the sequenced sample was CD4+ T cells from blood, taken before the transplant. These TCRs come from a human donor who received a combined kidney and bone marrow transplant.

Note on this clone: With the read ending 3 residues before the CDR3 end, the germline J gene is used to fill in that end. The V gene is TRBV28, the J gene TRBJ1-2, with 7 bases aligning to TRBD1. The CDR3 is 13 residues long. Germline V CDR1 and CDR2: MDHEN, SYDVKM. The junction had 3 bases not matched to a gene; V was cut back by 5 bases and J by 3 bases. The CDR3 sequence: CASSAGTDYGYTF. The covered CDR3 bases are TGTGCCAGCAGTGCCGGGACAGACTATGGC.

Details on this clone: Read data end 3 residues before the CDR3 end; the end is taken from the germline J gene. The chain is built from TRBV19 and TRBJ2-2; 9 bases align to TRBD1. Germline V lookup: CDR1 LNHDA, CDR2 SQIVND (reference sequence). V lost 6 bases, J lost 0 bases, and 5 bases stayed unmatched. The CDR3 consists of 16 residues. This CDR3 is CASSIGQGTNTGELFF. Partial CDR3 DNA: TGTGCCAGTAGCATCGGACAGGGGACGAACACCGGGGAG.

In regard to this clone: The read halts 3 residues ahead of the CDR3 end, with the missing end drawn from the germline J gene. The genes are TRBV20-1 and TRBJ1-1, with D unclear. Germline CDR1 DFQATT, CDR2 SNEGSKA (reference sequence). This CDR3 comprises 13 residues. With 6 bases removed from V and 1 base from J, the gap between germline ends came to 12 bases. CDR3: CSAKTPQNTEAFF. The DNA read from the CDR3 is TGCAGTGCAAAGACTCCGCAGAACACTGAA.

This chain's CDR3 is CASSPRGVEKLFF. CDR3 DNA, as far as it was read: TGTGCCAGCTCCCCCCGCGGCGTCGAAAAA. V is TRBV18 and J is TRBJ1-4; unclear D gene. The sequence runs out 3 residues before the end of the CDR3; the remainder is reconstructed from the germline J gene. Trimming stripped 6 bases from V and 8 bases from J, with 13 bases between. CDR3 size: 13 residues. Per the germline V gene, CDR1 is KGHSH and CDR2 is LQKENI.

Remarks on this clone: A junction boundary mismatches the germline segment, possibly from a read error. The read finishes 3 residues shy of the CDR3 end, and the germline J gene is used to complete it. This chain connects TRBV7-3 to TRBJ2-1; the match to TRBD2 covers 11 bases. This CDR3 has 16 residues. Germline V CDR1 and CDR2: SGHTA, FQGTGA. Partial CDR3 DNA: TGTGCCAGCAGCATAACCGGGACTAGCGGTTACAATGAG. Encoded protein: CASSITGTSGYNE. Given in full, the CDR3 is CASSITGTSGYNEQFF. Using reference TRBV7-3 and TRBJ2-1 for the parts outside the CDR3, the full variable domain is GAGVSQTPSNKVTEKGKYVELRCDPISGHTALYWYRQSLGQGPEFLIYFQGTGAADDSGLPNDRFFAVRPEGSVSTLKIQRTERGDSAVYLCASSITGTSGYNEQFFGPGTRLTVL.

Worth noting for this clone: Sequencing ends 3 residues short of the CDR3 end; the germline J gene provides the rest. The V call is TRBV10-3, the J call TRBJ2-5; a possible D gene is TRBD2 (5 bases). The germline gives CDR1 ENHRY, CDR2 SYGVKD. The CDR3 runs 13 residues. V dropped 4 bases and J dropped 4 bases, with 10 bases sitting between them. The CDR3 spells CAISAGLGETQYF. CDR3 bases read: TGTGCCATCAGTGCCGGACTCGGAGAGACC.

Note on this clone: The sequence runs out 3 residues before the end of the CDR3; the remainder is reconstructed from the germline J gene. The genes are TRBV19 and TRBJ2-7; weak D call: TRBD1 (6 bases). The CDR3 is made up of 15 amino acids. Trimming took 0 bases from V and 3 from J, leaving 12 bases between them. Germline V CDR1 and CDR2: LNHDA, SQIVND (reference sequence). The CDR3: CASSIDRGPRYEQYF. The covered CDR3 bases are TGTGCCAGTAGTATAGACAGGGGACCCCGCTACGAG. Variable domain in full (rest from reference TRBV19 and TRBJ2-7): DGGITQSPKYLFRKEGQNVTLSCEQNLNHDAMYWYRQDPGQGLRLIYYSQIVNDFQKGDIAEGYSVSREKKESFPLTVTSAQKNPTAFYLCASSIDRGPRYEQYFGPGTRLTVT.

CDR3 bases read: TGCAGTGCTAGTTTGACTAGCGGGAGCTATGAG. Its protein product is CSASLTSGSYE. The full-length CDR3 reads as CSASLTSGSYEQFF. The chain recombines TRBV20-1 with TRBJ2-1; 12 nucleotides line up with TRBD2. Coverage ceases 3 residues before the CDR3 finishes, and the germline J gene fills in the end. The junction had 5 bases not matched to a gene; V was cut back by 3 bases and J by 8 bases. This CDR3 is built from 14 residues. Germline-derived CDR1 and CDR2 are DFQATT and SNEGSKA (reference sequence).

Worth noting for this clone: The CDR3 is cut off 3 residues early in the read; its end comes from the germline J gene. The gene calls are TRBV19 and TRBJ2-1; tentatively, D is TRBD1 (6 bases). Germline V lookup: CDR1 LNHDA, CDR2 SQIVND (reference sequence). This CDR3 comprises 15 residues. Trimming shortened V by 7 bases and J by 3 bases, and 16 bases separated the two germline ends. The CDR3 loop reads CASTRVTGNYNEQFF. The CDR3 DNA, read in part, is TGTGCCAGTACCCGAGTTACAGGGAACTACAATGAG. Looking up the rest from reference TRBV19 and TRBJ2-1 gives the full variable domain: DGGITQSPKYLFRKEGQNVTLSCEQNLNHDAMYWYRQDPGQGLRLIYYSQIVNDFQKGDIAEGYSVSREKKESFPLTVTSAQKNPTAFYLCASTRVTGNYNEQFFGPGTRLTVL.

Comments on this clone: The read ends 3 residues early relative to the CDR3; the germline J gene fills the gap. The V gene is TRBV10-3, the J gene TRBJ1-2, with TRBD1 matching over 8 bases. The CDR3 has 16 residues. After removal of 6 bases from V and 0 bases from J, the junction contained 9 bases not matched to a gene. Germline V gene data show CDR1 as ENHRY and CDR2 as SYGVKD. The CDR3 protein is CAISNLQQGANYGYTF. The sequenced part of the CDR3 DNA is TGTGCCATCAGCAACCTCCAACAGGGGGCTAACTATGGC.

For this clone: The observed sequence ends 3 residues before the CDR3 terminus, with the missing tail filled in from the germline J gene. The rearrangement joins TRBV7-9 to TRBJ1-1, with a weak D call TRBD1 (6 bases). Germline V gene data show CDR1 as SEHNR and CDR2 as FQNEAQ (reference sequence). The CDR3 contains 14 residues. Between the trimmed V and J ends, which lost 5 bases and 4 bases, there was a span of 14 bases. The covered CDR3 bases are TGTGCCAGCAGCATTGACAGGACGGGCACTGAA. Translating gives CASSIDRTGTE. The full CDR3 protein reads CASSIDRTGTEAFF.

CDR3 sequence reads: CASRQGLRRTYEQYF. The CDR3 bases that were read are TGTGCCAGCAGGCAGGGACTTCGAAGAACCTACGAG. The J gene is TRBJ2-7, the V gene TRBV6-2 or TRBV6-3; possibly TRBD2 for D (6 bases). The read falls 3 residues short of the CDR3 end, and the missing part is taken from the germline J gene. The V and J ends lost 6 bases and 2 bases respectively, with 17 bases between them. The CDR3 is 15 amino acids. Germline lookup yields CDR1 MNHEY and CDR2 SVGEGT.

Remarks on this clone: The observed sequence ends 3 residues before the CDR3 terminus, with the missing tail filled in from the germline J gene. This rearrangement joins TRBV19 to TRBJ1-6; 9 bases align to TRBD1. J was trimmed by 7 bases and V by 9 bases; bases with no gene match: 13. The CDR3 has 16 amino acids. CDR1 is LNHDA and CDR2 is SQIVND in the germline V gene (reference sequence). CDR3: CASNFPGQGRNSPLHF. The covered CDR3 bases are TGTGCCAGCAATTTTCCGGGACAGGGTAGAAATTCACCC.

Partial CDR3 DNA: TGTGCCATCAGTGAGTCCGGACAGGGTGGAAAA. Its protein is CAISESGQGGK. The CDR3 reads in full as CAISESGQGGKLFF. This chain links TRBV10-3 with TRBJ1-4, with 8 positions matching TRBD1. The CDR3 end is not reached by the read, which stops 3 residues before it; the germline J gene fills it in. V was pared by 0 bases and J by 10 bases, with 4 bases of the junction left unmatched. Germline CDR1 is ENHRY and CDR2 is SYGVKD. The CDR3 extends over 14 amino acids.

Worth noting for this clone: Read coverage stops 3 residues before the CDR3 terminus; the germline J gene supplies the remainder. The chain recombines TRBV27 with TRBJ2-2; weak D call: TRBD1 (5 bases). V lost 3 bases and J lost 1, with 9 bases in between. This CDR3 is 15 amino acids long. Germline CDR1 reads MNHEY; CDR2 reads SMNVEV (reference sequence). CDR3 loop: CASSFRQKNTGELFF. CDR3 bases read: TGTGCCAGCAGTTTCAGACAGAAGAACACCGGGGAG.

In the case of this clone: The read falls 3 residues short of the CDR3 end, and the missing part is taken from the germline J gene. The chain is built from TRBV20-1 and TRBJ1-4, with D possibly matching TRBD1 (6 bases). The CDR3 consists of 17 residues. V was trimmed by 3 bases and J by 6 bases, leaving 23 bases between them. Germline V lookup: CDR1 DFQATT, CDR2 SNEGSKA (reference sequence). The CDR3 loop is CSAREQGFRLGDEKLFF. The DNA read from the CDR3 is TGCAGTGCTAGGGAGCAGGGGTTTCGTCTGGGGGATGAAAAA.